Listed here is a single T cell receptor (beta chain). No infections or other immune events were documented during collection. Produced via immunoSEQ multiplex PCR; TCRdb's table is partial and in-frame only. Found here are about 81,000 clones, 84% of them singletons; the top ten hold about 19%. The data stem from a study of identifying expanded T cells in peripheral blood. Germline V gives CDR1 SGHRS, CDR2 YFSETQ. Trimming took off 5 bases at V and 0 bases at J, with 11 bases between the two ends. The CDR3 is made up of 15 amino acids. The receptor was derived from a person aged 18-70 years in good health. The sequenced material came from blood. The chain has TRBV5-1 and TRBJ1-4; D gene uncertain. This chain's CDR3 is CASRAREATNEKLFF. CDR3 DNA sequence: TGCGCCAGCAGGGCCAGAGAAGCAACTAATGAAAAACTGTTTTTT.